Reported below is one T cell receptor (beta chain). Amplification of TCR beta CDR3 regions used RNA as the template. HTBI primers drove first-round RT-PCR of the TCR CDR3. One entry per CDR3 protein results from TCRdb running MiXCR on the multiplex PCR reads. The data show about 380,000 distinct CDR3 sequences, under 20% seen once. The data originate from a study of T cells in Graves' hyperthyroidism and ophthalmopathy. The germline V gene has CDR1 SGHNT and CDR2 YENEEA. V lost 4 bases and J lost 3, with 8 bases in between. CDR3 size: 13 residues. This receptor was obtained from a man between 18 and 35 years old with Graves' ophthalmopathy. The specimen sequenced was blood. The rearrangement uses TRBV11-3 and TRBJ2-3; D uncertain. For the CDR3, the DNA is TGTGCCAGCAGCTCTATGGAGACAGATACGCAGTATTTT. Its protein is CASSSMETDTQYF.